Each of the 15 T cell receptor beta chains below was sequenced from the same sample in a study of blood T cell repertoires in COVID-19. Data came from immunoSEQ multiplex PCR; TCRdb stores just in-frame clones and leaves some out. Of approximately 11,000 clones listed, 80% to 90% are singletons. The sequenced sample consisted of peripheral blood. Every receptor here comes from a human donor in a cohort sampled during active COVID-19.

J is TRBJ1-5 and V is TRBV5-5; 7 bases match TRBD1. This CDR3 contains 16 residues. Unmatched junction bases numbered 7, after V lost 4 bases and J lost 0 bases. Germline CDR1 and CDR2: SGHKS and YYEKEE (reference sequence). The DNA for the CDR3 is TGTGCCAGCAGCACCCGGGACAGTGGTAGCAATCAGCCCCAGCATTTT. Its protein product is CASSTRDSGSNQPQHF.

This chain connects TRBV4-3 to TRBJ2-3; 13 bases match TRBD2. J lost 1 base, V lost 0 bases, and 1 base had no gene match. Per the germline V gene, CDR1 is LGHNA and CDR2 is YSLEER. There are 17 residues in the CDR3. CDR3 protein: CASSQEGLAGRTDTQYF. The CDR3 bases are TGCGCCAGCAGCCAAGAGGGACTAGCGGGACGCACAGATACGCAGTATTTT.

This chain links TRBV5-1 with TRBJ1-5; D remains unclear. From germline, CDR1 is SGHRS and CDR2 YFSETQ. The CDR3 sequence is 13 residues long. Between the trimmed V and J ends, which lost 0 bases and 4 bases, there was a span of 5 bases. The CDR3 reads CASSLASNQPQHF. CDR3 sequence (DNA): TGCGCCAGCAGCTTGGCTAGTAATCAGCCCCAGCATTTT.

V is TRBV5-1 and J is TRBJ2-5, with D possibly being TRBD2 (5 bases). CDR3 length: 17 amino acids. The ends were cut back, 3 bases at V and 3 bases at J, with 21 bases in the middle. CDR1 and CDR2 from the germline V gene are SGHRS and YFSETQ. CDR3 in DNA: TGCGCCAGCAGCTCTTGGCCTAGAGGGCCGGGGAAAGAGACCCAGTACTTC. Translating gives CASSSWPRGPGKETQYF.

The chain recombines TRBV5-1 with TRBJ2-2; TRBD2 aligns across 8 bases. Trimming took 4 bases from V and 4 from J; bases not matched to a gene: 9. The germline gives CDR1 SGHRS, CDR2 YFSETQ. This CDR3 is 16 amino acids long. The CDR3 here is CASSPRAGAATGELFF. DNA for the CDR3: TGCGCCAGCAGCCCAAGAGCGGGAGCGGCCACCGGGGAGCTGTTTTTT.

This clone has more than one count but fewer than ten. The chain couples TRBV19 to TRBJ2-1, with D tentatively TRBD2 (6 bases). Germline V gene sequence: CDR1 LNHDA, CDR2 SQIVND (reference sequence). V was shortened by 6 bases and J by 0 bases, with 12 bases between the two germline ends. The CDR3 extends over 15 amino acids. The chain's CDR3 is CASRQTGVSYNEQFF. The CDR3 nucleotides read TGTGCCAGTAGGCAGACGGGAGTCTCCTACAATGAGCAGTTCTTC.

This sequence joins TRBV28 and TRBJ1-1; maybe TRBD1 (5 bases). Germline CDR1 reads MDHEN; CDR2 reads SYDVKM. V dropped 6 bases and J dropped 4 bases, with 24 bases sitting between them. This CDR3 comprises 17 residues. The CDR3: CASSPTVAGGEGTEAFF. DNA of the CDR3: TGTGCCAGCAGCCCTACCGTCGCGGGGGGGGAGGGCACTGAAGCTTTCTTT.

The chain is built from TRBV28 and TRBJ1-3; 7 bases agree with TRBD1. Per the germline V gene, CDR1 is MDHEN and CDR2 is SYDVKM. The CDR3 length is 16 residues. Trimming removed 2 bases from V and 2 bases from J; junction bases left unmatched: 6. The CDR3 here is CASSLVGTETGNTIYF. The CDR3 nucleotides are TGTGCCAGCAGTTTAGTTGGGACAGAGACTGGAAACACCATATATTTT.

The V gene is TRBV5-6, the J gene TRBJ1-2; D not resolved. In germline, CDR1 is SGHDT, CDR2 YYEEEE. V lost 0 bases and J 2 bases, leaving 11 bases between the germline ends. The CDR3 sequence is 15 residues long. The CDR3 DNA sequence: TGTGCCAGCAGCTTGGTTCCAGGATCCAACTATGGCTACACCTTC. Its translation: CASSLVPGSNYGYTF.

The chain employs TRBV5-8 and TRBJ2-3, with 12 positions matching TRBD2. The ends lost 4 bases at V and 4 bases at J; junction bases unmatched: 10. The CDR3 totals 17 residues. The germline V gene has CDR1 SGHTS and CDR2 YDEGEE. CDR3 region: CASSGVRTSGTPDTQYF. Written as DNA, the CDR3 is TGTGCCAGCAGCGGCGTTAGGACTAGCGGGACCCCAGATACGCAGTATTTT. Filled out from reference TRBV5-8 and TRBJ2-3, the complete variable domain reads EAGVTQSPTHLIKTRGQQATLRCSPISGHTSVYWYQQALGLGLQFLLWYDEGEERNRGNFPPRFSGRQFPNYSSELNVNALELEDSALYLCASSGVRTSGTPDTQYFGPGTRLTVL.

The chain joins TRBV10-3 to TRBJ2-5, with a tentative D call TRBD2 (5 bases). The CDR3 contains 14 residues. V gave up 3 bases and J gave up 4 bases, with 12 bases separating them. Germline V gene sequence: CDR1 ENHRY, CDR2 SYGVKD. The CDR3 DNA is TGTGCCATCAGTGACTCAGGAGGTGGAGAGACCCAGTACTTC. Encoded protein: CAISDSGGGETQYF.

The chain is built from TRBV27 and TRBJ2-7, with TRBD2 identical over 8 bases. Unmatched junction bases numbered 3, after V lost 2 bases and J lost 3 bases. The CDR3 runs 14 residues. Germline-derived CDR1 and CDR2 are MNHEY and SMNVEV (reference sequence). This CDR3 is CASSLVAGYYEQYF. Here the CDR3 DNA reads TGTGCCAGCAGTTTAGTAGCGGGGTACTACGAGCAGTACTTC.

The V and J genes are TRBV2 and TRBJ1-6; TRBD1 agrees at 8 bases. The CDR3 contains 15 residues. In germline, CDR1 is SNHLY, CDR2 FYNNEI. V lost 3 bases, J lost 6 bases, and 4 bases stayed unmatched. The CDR3: CASSDIQGVNSPLHF. The CDR3 DNA sequence: TGTGCCAGCAGTGATATACAGGGGGTTAATTCACCCCTCCACTTT. Filled out from reference TRBV2 and TRBJ1-6, the complete variable domain reads EPEVTQTPSHQVTQMGQEVILRCVPISNHLYFYWYRQILGQKVEFLVSFYNNEISEKSEIFDDQFSVERPDGSNFTLKIRSTKLEDSAMYFCASSDIQGVNSPLHFGNGTRLTVT.

The chain's CDR3 is CASSPPWWAQSSYEQYF. CDR3 DNA: TGTGCCAGCAGCCCCCCTTGGTGGGCTCAGAGCTCCTACGAGCAGTACTTC. The rearrangement links TRBV11-2 to TRBJ2-7; D call uncertain. The CDR3 extends over 17 amino acids. Germline CDR1 SGHAT, CDR2 FQNNGV. With 5 bases removed from V and 0 bases from J, the gap between germline ends came to 20 bases.

V usage is TRBV7-7 and J usage is TRBJ2-1; 10 bases match TRBD1. The CDR3 is made up of 15 amino acids. The junction had 3 bases not matched to a gene; V was cut back by 5 bases and J by 2 bases. CDR1 is SSHAT, CDR2 FNYEAQ, per germline (reference sequence). The DNA for the CDR3 is TGTGCCAGCAGCCGACAGGGGGCAACCTACAATGAGCAGTTCTTC. This gives the protein CASSRQGATYNEQFF.